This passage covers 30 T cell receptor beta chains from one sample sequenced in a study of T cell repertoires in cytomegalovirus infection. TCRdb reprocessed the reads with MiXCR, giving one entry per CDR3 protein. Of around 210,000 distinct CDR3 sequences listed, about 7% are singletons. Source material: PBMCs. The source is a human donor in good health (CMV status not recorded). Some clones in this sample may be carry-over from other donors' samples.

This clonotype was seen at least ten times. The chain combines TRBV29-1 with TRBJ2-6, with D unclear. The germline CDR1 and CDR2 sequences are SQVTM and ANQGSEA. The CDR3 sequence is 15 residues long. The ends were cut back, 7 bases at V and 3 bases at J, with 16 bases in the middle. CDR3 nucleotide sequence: TGCAGCGGAACAGTTAGAAAAGGTGGGGCCAACGTCCTGACTTTC. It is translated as CSGTVRKGGANVLTF.

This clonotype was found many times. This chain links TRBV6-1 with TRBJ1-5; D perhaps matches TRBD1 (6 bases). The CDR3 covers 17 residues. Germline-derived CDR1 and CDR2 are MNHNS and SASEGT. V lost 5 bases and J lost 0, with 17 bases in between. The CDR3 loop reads CASSSTQGLRSNQPQHF. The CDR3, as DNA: TGTGCCAGCAGTTCCACTCAGGGGCTTCGTAGCAATCAGCCCCAGCATTTT.

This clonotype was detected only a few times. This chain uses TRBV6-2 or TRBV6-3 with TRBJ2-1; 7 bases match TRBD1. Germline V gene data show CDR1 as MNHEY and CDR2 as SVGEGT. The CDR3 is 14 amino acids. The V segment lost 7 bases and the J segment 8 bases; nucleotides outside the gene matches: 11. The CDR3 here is CASNLSDRLDEQFF. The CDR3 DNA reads TGTGCCAGCAATCTCTCGGACAGGCTCGATGAGCAGTTCTTC.

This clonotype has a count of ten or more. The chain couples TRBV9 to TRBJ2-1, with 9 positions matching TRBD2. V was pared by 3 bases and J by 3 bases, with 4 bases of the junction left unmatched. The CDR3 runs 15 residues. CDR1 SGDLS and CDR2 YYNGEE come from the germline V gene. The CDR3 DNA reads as TGTGCCAGCAGCGAACTAGCGGGCGGCTACAATGAGCAGTTCTTC. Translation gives CASSELAGGYNEQFF. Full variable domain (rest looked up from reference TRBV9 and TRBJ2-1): DSGVTQTPKHLITATGQRVTLRCSPRSGDLSVYWYQQSLDQGLQFLIQYYNGEERAKGNILERFSAQQFPDLHSELNLSSLELGDSALYFCASSELAGGYNEQFFGPGTRLTVL.

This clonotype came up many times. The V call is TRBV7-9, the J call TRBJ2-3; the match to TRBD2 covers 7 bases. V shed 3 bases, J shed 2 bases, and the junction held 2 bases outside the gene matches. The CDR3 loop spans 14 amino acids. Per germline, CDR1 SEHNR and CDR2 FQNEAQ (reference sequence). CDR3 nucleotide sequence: TGTGCCAGCAGCTTGCGGGAGATCACAGATACGCAGTATTTT. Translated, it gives CASSLREITDTQYF.

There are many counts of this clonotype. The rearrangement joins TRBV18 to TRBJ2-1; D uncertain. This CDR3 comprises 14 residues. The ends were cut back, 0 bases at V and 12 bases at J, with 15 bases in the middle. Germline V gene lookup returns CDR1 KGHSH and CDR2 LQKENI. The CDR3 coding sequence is TGTGCCAGCTCACCACCGTATGGTGTCGATGGGCAGTTCTTC. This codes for CASSPPYGVDGQFF. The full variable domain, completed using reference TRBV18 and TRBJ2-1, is NAGVMQNPRHLVRRRGQEARLRCSPMKGHSHVYWYRQLPEEGLKFMVYLQKENIIDESGMPKERFSAEFPKEGPSILRIQQVVRGDSAAYFCASSPPYGVDGQFFGPGTRLTVL.

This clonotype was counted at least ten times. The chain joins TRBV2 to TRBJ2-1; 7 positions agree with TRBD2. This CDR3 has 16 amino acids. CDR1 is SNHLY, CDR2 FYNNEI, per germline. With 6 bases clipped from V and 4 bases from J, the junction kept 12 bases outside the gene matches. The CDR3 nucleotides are TGTGCCAGCAGGATTGGTGTGAGAGCGGGGTACAATGAGCAGTTCTTC. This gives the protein CASRIGVRAGYNEQFF.

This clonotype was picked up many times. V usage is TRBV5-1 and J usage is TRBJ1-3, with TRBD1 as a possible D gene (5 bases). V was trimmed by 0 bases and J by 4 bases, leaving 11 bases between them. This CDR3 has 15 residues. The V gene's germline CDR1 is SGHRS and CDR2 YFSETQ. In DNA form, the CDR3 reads TGCGCCAGCAGCTTGGACGGGACGGGAGGAAACACCATATATTTT. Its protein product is CASSLDGTGGNTIYF.

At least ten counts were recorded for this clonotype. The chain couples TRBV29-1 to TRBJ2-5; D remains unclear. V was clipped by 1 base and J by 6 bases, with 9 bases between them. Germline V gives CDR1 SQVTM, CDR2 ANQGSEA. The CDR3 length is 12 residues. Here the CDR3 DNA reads TGCAGCGTTGAAGGTGGTAGGAAGACCCAGTACTTC. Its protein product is CSVEGGRKTQYF.

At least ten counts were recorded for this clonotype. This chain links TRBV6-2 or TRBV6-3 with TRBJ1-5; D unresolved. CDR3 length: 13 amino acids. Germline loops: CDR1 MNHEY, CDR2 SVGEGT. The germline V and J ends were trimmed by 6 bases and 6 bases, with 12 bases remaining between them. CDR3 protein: CASRDPGGQPQHF. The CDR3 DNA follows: TGTGCCAGCAGGGACCCAGGAGGTCAGCCCCAGCATTTT.

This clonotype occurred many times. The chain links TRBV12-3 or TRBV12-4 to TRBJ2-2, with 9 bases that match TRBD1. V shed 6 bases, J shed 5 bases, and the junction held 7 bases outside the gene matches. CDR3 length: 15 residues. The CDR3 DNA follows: TGTGCCAGCAGGGGACAGGGTCCGGGAACCGGGGAGCTGTTTTTT. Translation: CASRGQGPGTGELFF.

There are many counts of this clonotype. DNA of the CDR3: TGTGCCAGCAGCTTCCTGACTAGCCGGGAGCAGTACTTC. This sequence encodes CASSFLTSREQYF. The V call is TRBV7-6, the J call TRBJ2-7; 7 bases are a match to TRBD2. Germline assignment: CDR1 SGHVS and CDR2 FNYEAQ. V shed 3 bases, J shed 7 bases, and the junction held 6 bases outside the gene matches. The CDR3 length is 13 residues.

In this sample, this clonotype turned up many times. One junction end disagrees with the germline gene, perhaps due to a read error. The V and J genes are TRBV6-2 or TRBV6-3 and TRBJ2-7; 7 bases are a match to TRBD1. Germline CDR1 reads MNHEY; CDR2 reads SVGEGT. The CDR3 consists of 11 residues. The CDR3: CASGEVRDSLF. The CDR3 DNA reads TGTGCCAGCGGCGAGGTCCGGGACAGCCTGTTC.

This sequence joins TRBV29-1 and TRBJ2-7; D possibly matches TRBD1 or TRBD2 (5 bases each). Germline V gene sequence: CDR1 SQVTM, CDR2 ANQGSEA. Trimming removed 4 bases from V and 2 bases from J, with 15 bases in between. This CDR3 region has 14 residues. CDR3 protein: CSVVLGRITYEQYF. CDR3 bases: TGCAGCGTTGTCCTGGGACGGATTACCTACGAGCAGTACTTC.

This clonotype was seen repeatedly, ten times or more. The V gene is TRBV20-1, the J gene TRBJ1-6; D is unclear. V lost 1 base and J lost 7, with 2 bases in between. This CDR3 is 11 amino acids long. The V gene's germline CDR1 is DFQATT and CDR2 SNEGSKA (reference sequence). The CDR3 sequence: CSARGNSPLHF. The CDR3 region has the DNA TGCAGTGCTAGAGGGAATTCACCCCTCCACTTT.

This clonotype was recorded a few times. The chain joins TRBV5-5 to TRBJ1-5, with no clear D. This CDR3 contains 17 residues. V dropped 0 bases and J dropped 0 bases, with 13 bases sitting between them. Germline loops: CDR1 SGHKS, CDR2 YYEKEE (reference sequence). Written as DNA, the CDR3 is TGTGCCAGCAGCTTGGCCAGTCTGCCGTATAGCAATCAGCCCCAGCATTTT. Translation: CASSLASLPYSNQPQHF.

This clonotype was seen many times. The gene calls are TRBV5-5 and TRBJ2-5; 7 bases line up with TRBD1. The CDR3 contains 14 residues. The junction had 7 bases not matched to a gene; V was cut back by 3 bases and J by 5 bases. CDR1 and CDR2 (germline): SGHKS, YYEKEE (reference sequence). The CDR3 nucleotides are TGTGCCAGCAGCTCCGGACAGGCCGGGGAGACCCAGTACTTC. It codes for CASSSGQAGETQYF.

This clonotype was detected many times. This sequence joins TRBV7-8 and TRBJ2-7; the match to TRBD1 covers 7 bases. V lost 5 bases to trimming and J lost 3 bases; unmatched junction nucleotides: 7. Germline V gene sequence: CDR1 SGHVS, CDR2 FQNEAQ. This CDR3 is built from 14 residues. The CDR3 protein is CASSPNDRVYEQYF. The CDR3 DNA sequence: TGTGCCAGCAGCCCTAACGACAGGGTCTACGAGCAGTACTTC.

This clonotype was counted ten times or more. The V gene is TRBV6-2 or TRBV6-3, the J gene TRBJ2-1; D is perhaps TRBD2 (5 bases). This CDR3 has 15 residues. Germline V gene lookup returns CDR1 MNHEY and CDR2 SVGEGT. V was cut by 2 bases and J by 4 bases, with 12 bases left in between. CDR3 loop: CASSYPAGYYNEQFF. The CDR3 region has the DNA TGTGCCAGCAGTTACCCGGCGGGCTATTACAATGAGCAGTTCTTC.

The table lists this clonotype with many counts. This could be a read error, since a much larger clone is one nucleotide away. The CDR3 loop reads CASSFQGNSPLHF. CDR3 bases: TGTGCCAGCAGCTTCCAGGGCAATTCACCCCTCCACTTT. The chain has TRBV13 and TRBJ1-6; TRBD1 is a possible D gene (5 bases). Trimming cost V 3 bases and J 7 bases, with 7 bases left between them. The CDR3 covers 13 residues. Germline CDR1 PRHDT, CDR2 FYEKMQ (reference sequence).

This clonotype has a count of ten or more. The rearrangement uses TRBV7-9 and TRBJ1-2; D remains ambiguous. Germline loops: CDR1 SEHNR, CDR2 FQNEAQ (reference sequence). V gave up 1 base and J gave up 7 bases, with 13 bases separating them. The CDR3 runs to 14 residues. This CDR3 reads CASSLVALSTGYTF. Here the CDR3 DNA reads TGTGCCAGCAGCTTAGTCGCCCTCTCCACTGGCTACACCTTC.

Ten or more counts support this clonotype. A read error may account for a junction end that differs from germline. This chain's CDR3 is CASSLALGMGTEAFF. The CDR3 DNA follows: TGTGCCAGCAGCCTAGCCTTAGGAATGGGAACTGAAGCTTTCTTT. V is TRBV7-6 and J is TRBJ1-1; D is uncertain. CDR3 length equals 15 residues. Germline V gene lookup returns CDR1 SGHVS and CDR2 FNYEAQ.

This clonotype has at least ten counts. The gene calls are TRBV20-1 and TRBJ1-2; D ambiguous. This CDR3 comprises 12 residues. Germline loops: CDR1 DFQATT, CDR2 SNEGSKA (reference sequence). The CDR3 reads CGTGNRNYGYTF. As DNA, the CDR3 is TGCGGTACCGGGAACCGGAACTATGGCTACACCTTC.

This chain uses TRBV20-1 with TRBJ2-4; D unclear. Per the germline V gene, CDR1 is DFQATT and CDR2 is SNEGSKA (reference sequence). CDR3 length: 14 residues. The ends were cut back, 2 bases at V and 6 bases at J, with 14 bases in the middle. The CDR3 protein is CSARQPSQGNIQYF. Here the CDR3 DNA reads TGCAGTGCTAGACAGCCCAGCCAAGGAAACATTCAGTACTTC.

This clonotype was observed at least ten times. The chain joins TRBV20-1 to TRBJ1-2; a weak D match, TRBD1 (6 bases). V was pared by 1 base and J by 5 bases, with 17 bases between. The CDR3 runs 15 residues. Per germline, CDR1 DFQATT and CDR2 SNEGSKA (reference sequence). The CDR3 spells CSARGPKGGGYGYTF. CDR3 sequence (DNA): TGCAGTGCTAGAGGACCGAAGGGGGGTGGATATGGCTACACCTTC.

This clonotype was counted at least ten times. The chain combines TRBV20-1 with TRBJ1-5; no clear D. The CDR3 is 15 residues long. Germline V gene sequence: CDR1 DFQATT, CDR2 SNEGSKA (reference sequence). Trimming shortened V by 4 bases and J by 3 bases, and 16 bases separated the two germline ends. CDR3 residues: CSAITRQLPNQPQHF. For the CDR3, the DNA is TGCAGTGCTATTACCCGGCAGTTGCCCAATCAGCCCCAGCATTTT.

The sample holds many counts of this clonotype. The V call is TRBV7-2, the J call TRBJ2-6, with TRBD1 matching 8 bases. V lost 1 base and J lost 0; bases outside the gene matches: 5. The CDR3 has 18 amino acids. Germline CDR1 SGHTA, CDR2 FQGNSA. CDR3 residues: CASSLGTGYGSGANVLTF. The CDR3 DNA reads TGTGCCAGCAGCTTAGGGACAGGGTACGGCTCTGGGGCCAACGTCCTGACTTTC.

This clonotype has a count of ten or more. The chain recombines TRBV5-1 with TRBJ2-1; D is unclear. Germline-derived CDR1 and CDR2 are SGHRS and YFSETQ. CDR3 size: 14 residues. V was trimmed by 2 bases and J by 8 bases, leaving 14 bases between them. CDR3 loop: CASSFGQARDEQFF. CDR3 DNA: TGCGCCAGCAGCTTTGGGCAGGCTCGCGATGAGCAGTTCTTC. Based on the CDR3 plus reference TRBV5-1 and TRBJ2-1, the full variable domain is KAGVTQTPRYLIKTRGQQVTLSCSPISGHRSVSWYQQTPGQGLQFLFEYFSETQRNKGNFPGRFSGRQFSNSRSEMNVSTLELGDSALYLCASSFGQARDEQFFGPGTRLTVL.

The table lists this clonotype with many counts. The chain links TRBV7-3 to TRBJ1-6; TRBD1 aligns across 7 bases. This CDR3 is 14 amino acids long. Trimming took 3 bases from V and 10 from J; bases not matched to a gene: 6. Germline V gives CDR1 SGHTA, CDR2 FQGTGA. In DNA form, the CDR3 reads TGTGCCAGCAGCTTTGACAACAGGGGATCACCCCTCCACTTT. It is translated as CASSFDNRGSPLHF.

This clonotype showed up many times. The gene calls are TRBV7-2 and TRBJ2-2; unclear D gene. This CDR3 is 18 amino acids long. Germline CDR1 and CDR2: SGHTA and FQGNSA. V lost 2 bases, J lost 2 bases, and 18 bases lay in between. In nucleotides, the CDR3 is TGTGCCAGCAGCTTAAAGAGCCCAGGCACCGTAAACACCGGGGAGCTGTTTTTT. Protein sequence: CASSLKSPGTVNTGELFF.